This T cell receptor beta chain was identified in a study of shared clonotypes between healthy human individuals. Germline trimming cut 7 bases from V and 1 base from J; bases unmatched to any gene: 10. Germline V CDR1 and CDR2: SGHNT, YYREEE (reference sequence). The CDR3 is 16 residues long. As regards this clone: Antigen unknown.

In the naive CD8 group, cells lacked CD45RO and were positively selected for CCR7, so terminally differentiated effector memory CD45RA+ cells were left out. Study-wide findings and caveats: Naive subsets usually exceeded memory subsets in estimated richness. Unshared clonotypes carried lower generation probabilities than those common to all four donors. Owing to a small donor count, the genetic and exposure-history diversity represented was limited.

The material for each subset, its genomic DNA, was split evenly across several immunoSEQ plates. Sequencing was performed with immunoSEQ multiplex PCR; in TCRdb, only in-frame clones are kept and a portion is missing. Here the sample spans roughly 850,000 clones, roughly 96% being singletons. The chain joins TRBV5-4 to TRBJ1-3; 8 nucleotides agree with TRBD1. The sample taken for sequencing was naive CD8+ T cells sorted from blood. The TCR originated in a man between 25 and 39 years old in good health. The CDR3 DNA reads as TGTGCCAGCTACGGACAGGGAGGGAGGTCTGGAAACACCATATATTTT. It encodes CASYGQGGRSGNTIYF.